Sequencing of this T cell receptor (beta chain) was carried out in a study of CD8 T cells in ankylosing spondylitis (TCRdb year 2017). A note on the overall study: T cell receptor beta repertoires were profiled in healthy donors and ankylosing spondylitis patients so that disease-linked TCR variants could be found. Peripheral blood was sampled, and synovial fluid was also collected from ankylosing spondylitis patients. In total, the full study cohort was made up of 100 to 140 healthy donors and approximately 24 ankylosing spondylitis patients. On the study overall, not on this receptor specifically: Blood from ankylosing spondylitis patients appeared to be characterized by a TCR beta motif composed of under 10 highly homologous amino acid variants. The disease-linked clones were reported as significantly enriched in matched synovial fluid samples from ankylosing spondylitis patients. Some of the motif variants had been reported before in the synovial fluid and blood of reactive arthritis patients, a finding that suggests common disease-initiation mechanisms. A CD8+ phenotype was shown by the disease-linked clones, which were found at relatively low frequencies in peripheral blood.

Taken from cysteine to phenylalanine, the CDR3 has 16 residues. The kept DNA is CDR3 alone, 48 bases in frame from the first base. As encoded in the germline V gene (reference sequence), CDR1 is SEHNR while CDR2 is FQNEAQ. V loses 5 bases of germline sequence and J loses 0 bases, and the interval between the two ends is 15 bases. Sequenced using an Illumina HiSeq 2500. Quantitative 5'-RACE with molecular barcodes was used to prepare TCR beta libraries. The paper's processing steps were these. A new computational method based on a probabilistic model of VDJ rearrangement was used to identify disease-linked TCR variants. TCRdb reanalyzed the raw reads on its own, using fastp at Q25 for trimming and MiXCR for clone calling, and kept in-frame beta chains. All rows with the same CDR3 protein become a single entry with the most common DNA and genes. The V and J calls and clone size come from TCRdb's table, not from the authors' own analysis. The sample table lists about 750,000 distinct CDR3 sequences, around 19% of them with a count of one. Around 19% of the sample is held by the ten biggest clonotypes.

This clonotype was picked up a small number of times. It lacks a known antigen. No base quality values were provided; no much bigger clone lies one nucleotide off. Rearrangement joined TRBV7-9 to TRBJ2-3, and perhaps TRBD1 as D gene, on 5 matching bases. Sequencing used blood, either unsorted or a sorted T cell fraction (not recorded which). The TCR sequence derives from a male donor with ankylosing spondylitis. The CDR3 in this case is CASSIMQGVSTDTQYF. The nucleotide sequence is given as TGTGCCAGCAGCATAATGCAGGGCGTAAGCACAGATACGCAGTATTTT. Beyond the CDR3, the reference TRBV7-9 and TRBJ2-3 genes provide the residues; the full variable domain reads: DTGVSQNPRHKITKRGQNVTFRCDPISEHNRLYWYRQTLGQGPEFLTYFQNEAQLEKSRLLSDRFSAERPKGSFSTLEIQRTEQGDSAMYLCASSIMQGVSTDTQYFGPGTRLTVL.